Listed below are T cell receptor beta chains from one sample, sequenced in a study of blood T cell repertoires in COVID-19. Sequencing used immunoSEQ multiplex PCR; TCRdb keeps in-frame clones, though not all of them. This sample has some 43,000 clones, with approximately 87% found just once. The sample consisted of peripheral blood. These receptors were taken from a human donor in a cohort sampled during active COVID-19. CDR3s include the opening cysteine and the closing phenylalanine or tryptophan. D genes are given only for firm matches. Size values are once, few and many counts, or a class for expanded clones, and some rows have none.

D gene,clone size,J gene,V gene,CDR3 DNA,CDR3 protein
NA,NA,TRBJ1-4,TRBV27,TGTGCCAGCAGTTTCCGGAGAGGGGAAAAACTGTTTTTT,CASSFRRGEKLFF
NA,once,TRBJ1-1,TRBV29-1,TGCAGCGTACTATACGGGAGGACTGAAGCTTTCTTT,CSVLYGRTEAFF
TRBD2,NA,TRBJ2-1,TRBV11-2,TGTGCCAGCAGCCCCGGACTAGCGAATAAACATGAGCAGTTCTTC,CASSPGLANKHEQFF
NA,NA,TRBJ2-7,TRBV28,TGTGCCAGCTCCCCCCAGGACAGTTCCTACGAGCAGTACTTC,CASSPQDSSYEQYF
TRBD1,NA,TRBJ1-1,TRBV9,TGTGCCAGCAGCGTAGCTCCGACAGGGCGCACTGAAGCTTTCTTT,CASSVAPTGRTEAFF
NA,NA,TRBJ2-1,TRBV10-1,TGCGCCAGCAGTACATCCCCCCTCTTTTTTCGGAGGATATACAATGAGCAGTTCTTC,CASSTSPLFFRRIYNEQFF
NA,NA,TRBJ1-2,TRBV24-1,TGTGCCACGGGGGGACTTAACTATGGCTACACCTTC,CATGGLNYGYTF
TRBD2,NA,TRBJ2-1,TRBV19,TGTGCCAGTAGTATAGGCGGGGGTAGCTTCTACAATGAGCAGTTCTTC,CASSIGGGSFYNEQFF
TRBD2,NA,TRBJ2-3,TRBV15,TGTGCCACCAGCGGGGGGGGACTCACTTGGGATACGCAGTATTTT,CATSGGGLTWDTQYF
NA,once,TRBJ2-1,TRBV6-1,TGTGCCAGCAGTGAACACCTGAGCTCCTACAATGAGCAGTTCTTC,CASSEHLSSYNEQFF
TRBD1,once,TRBJ1-2,TRBV4-2,TGTGCCAGCAGCCCCTATACGACAGGGATCGGCTATGGCTACACCTTC,CASSPYTTGIGYGYTF
NA,NA,TRBJ2-7,TRBV10-3,TGTGCCATCAGTGAGTCGCTAACCTACGAGCAGTACTTC,CAISESLTYEQYF
TRBD2,NA,TRBJ2-5,TRBV5-1,TGCGCCAGCAGCTTGGCCGGACTAGCGGGGAAGGAGACCCAGTACTTC,CASSLAGLAGKETQYF
TRBD1,NA,TRBJ2-1,TRBV4-1,TGCGCCAGCAGCCGGACAGGGAGTGGGAATGAGCAGTTCTTC,CASSRTGSGNEQFF
TRBD1,NA,TRBJ2-2,TRBV7-8,TGTGCCAGCAGCTTCAGGGGGAATGCGAACACCGGGGAGCTGTTTTTT,CASSFRGNANTGELFF
TRBD1,few,TRBJ1-5,TRBV19,TGTGCCAGTAGAGGGGGACAGGGAGGAAATCAGCCCCAGCATTTT,CASRGGQGGNQPQHF
NA,NA,TRBJ1-3,TRBV28,TGTGCCAGCAGTGGTGGGGGGACTGGAAACACCATATATTTT,CASSGGGTGNTIYF
NA,NA,TRBJ2-5,TRBV5-1,TGCGCCAGCAGCTTGGGCAACACAGAGCGGGAGACCCAGTACTTC,CASSLGNTERETQYF
TRBD1,NA,TRBJ2-1,TRBV5-1,TGCGCCAGCAGCCCGGACAGGGGTTACCGCAATGAGCAGTTCTTC,CASSPDRGYRNEQFF
TRBD2,few,TRBJ2-7,TRBV6-6,TGTGCCAGCACGGCTAGCGGGAGCACCGAGCAGTACTTC,CASTASGSTEQYF
TRBD2,NA,TRBJ2-7,TRBV7-2,TGTGCCAGCAGCTCTAGCGGGAGCTCCTACGAGCAGTACTTC,CASSSSGSSYEQYF
NA,NA,TRBJ1-2,TRBV28,TGTGCCAGCGGAGGACCCACCAACTCCTTC,CASGGPTNSF
NA,NA,TRBJ1-2,TRBV4-3,TGCGCCAGCAGCCAAGTAGTGGGAGGGGCTGGCTATGGCTACACCTTC,CASSQVVGGAGYGYTF
TRBD2,NA,TRBJ2-5,TRBV18,TGTGCCAGCTCACCAGTAACTAGCGGGAGTTTTAAGACCCAGTACTTC,CASSPVTSGSFKTQYF
NA,once,TRBJ2-6,TRBV30,TGTGCCTGGAGTCGCCGACTGGGTTCTGGGGCCAACGTCCTGACTTTC,CAWSRRLGSGANVLTF
NA,NA,TRBJ1-3,TRBV18,TGTGCCAGCTCACCATCCCTAATGGACACCATATATTTT,CASSPSLMDTIYF
NA,NA,TRBJ1-1,TRBV7-8,TGTGCCAGCAGCTTAGGGTTGGGCCGCTGGGCTTTCTTT,CASSLGLGRWAFF
NA,NA,TRBJ1-1,TRBV5-4,TGTGCCAGCAGCTTGGTTGGGGGGGGAACTGAAGCTTTCTTT,CASSLVGGGTEAFF
NA,once,TRBJ1-1,TRBV11-2,TGTGCCAGCAGCTTAGCGGTGAACACTGAAGCTTTCTTT,CASSLAVNTEAFF
TRBD2,NA,TRBJ2-5,TRBV6-1,TGTGCCAGCAGTGAAACCGGGACTAGCTCGGAGACCCAGTACTTC,CASSETGTSSETQYF
NA,NA,TRBJ1-5,TRBV19,TGTGCCAGTAGTACTGACAGGAATCAGCCCCAGCATTTT,CASSTDRNQPQHF